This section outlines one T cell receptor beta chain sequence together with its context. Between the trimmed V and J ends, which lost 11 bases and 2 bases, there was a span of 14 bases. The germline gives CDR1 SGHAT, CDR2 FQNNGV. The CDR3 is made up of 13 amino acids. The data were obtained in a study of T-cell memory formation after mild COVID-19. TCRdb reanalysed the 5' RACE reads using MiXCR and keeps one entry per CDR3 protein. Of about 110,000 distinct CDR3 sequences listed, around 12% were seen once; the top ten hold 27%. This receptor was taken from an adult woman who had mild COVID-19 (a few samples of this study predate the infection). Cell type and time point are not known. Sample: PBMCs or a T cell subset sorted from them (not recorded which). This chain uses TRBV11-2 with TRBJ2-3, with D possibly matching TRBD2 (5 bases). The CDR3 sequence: CAGGKGLTDTQYF. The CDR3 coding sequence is TGTGCCGGAGGCAAAGGTCTCACAGATACGCAGTATTTT.